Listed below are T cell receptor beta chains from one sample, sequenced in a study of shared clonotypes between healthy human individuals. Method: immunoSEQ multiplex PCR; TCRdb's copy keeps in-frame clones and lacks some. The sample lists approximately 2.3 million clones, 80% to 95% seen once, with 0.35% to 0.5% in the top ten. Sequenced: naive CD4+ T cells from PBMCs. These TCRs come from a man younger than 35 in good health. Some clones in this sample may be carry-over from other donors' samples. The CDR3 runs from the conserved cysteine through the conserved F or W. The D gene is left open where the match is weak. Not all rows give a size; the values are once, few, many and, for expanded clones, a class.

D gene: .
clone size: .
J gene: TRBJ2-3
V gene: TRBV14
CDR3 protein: CASSPGIRQHYTDTQYF
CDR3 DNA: TGTGCCAGCAGCCCCGGTATCCGACAGCATTACACAGATACGCAGTATTTT

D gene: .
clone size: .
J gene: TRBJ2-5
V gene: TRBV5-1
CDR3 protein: CASSLAPGGETQYF
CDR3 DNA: TGCGCCAGCAGCTTGGCCCCAGGTGGGGAGACCCAGTACTTC

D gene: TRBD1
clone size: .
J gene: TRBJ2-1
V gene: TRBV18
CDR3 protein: CASSQTGSEQFF
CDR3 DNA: TGTGCCAGCTCACAGACAGGGTCTGAGCAGTTCTTC

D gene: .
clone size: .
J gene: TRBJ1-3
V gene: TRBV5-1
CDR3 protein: CASSLELAGTHGNTIYF
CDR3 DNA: TGCGCCAGCAGCTTGGAGTTAGCCGGGACGCATGGAAACACCATATATTTT

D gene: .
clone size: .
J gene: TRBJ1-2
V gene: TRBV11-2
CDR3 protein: CASSTRTEHYGYTF
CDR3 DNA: TGTGCCAGCAGCACCCGGACGGAACACTATGGCTACACCTTC

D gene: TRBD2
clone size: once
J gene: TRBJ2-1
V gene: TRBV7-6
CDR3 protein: CASSFTSGGSYNEQFF
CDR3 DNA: TGTGCCAGCAGCTTCACGAGCGGGGGCTCCTACAATGAGCAGTTCTTC

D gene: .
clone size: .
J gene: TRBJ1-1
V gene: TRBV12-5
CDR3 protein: CASGFLGGTEAFF
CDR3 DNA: TGTGCTAGTGGTTTTTTGGGGGGCACTGAAGCTTTCTTT

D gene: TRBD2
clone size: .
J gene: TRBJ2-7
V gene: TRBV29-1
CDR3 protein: CSVESKSGAEQYF
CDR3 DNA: TGCAGCGTTGAATCGAAGAGCGGGGCCGAGCAGTACTTC

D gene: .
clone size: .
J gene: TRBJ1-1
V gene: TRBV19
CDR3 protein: CASSIGEANTEAFF
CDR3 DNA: TGTGCCAGTAGTATAGGGGAGGCGAACACTGAAGCTTTCTTT

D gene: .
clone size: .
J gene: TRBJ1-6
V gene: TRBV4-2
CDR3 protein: CASSQVGGRGSPLHF
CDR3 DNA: TGTGCCAGCAGCCAAGTGGGGGGGCGGGGATCACCCCTCCACTTT

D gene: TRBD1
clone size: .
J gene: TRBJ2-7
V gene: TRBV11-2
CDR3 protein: CASSYGQVYEQYF
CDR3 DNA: TGTGCCAGCAGCTACGGACAGGTATACGAGCAGTACTTC

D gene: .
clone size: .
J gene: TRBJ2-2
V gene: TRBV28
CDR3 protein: CASRVGTGELFF
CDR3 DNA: TGTGCCAGCAGGGTGGGTACCGGGGAGCTGTTTTTT